These 20 T cell receptor beta chains originate from one sample sequenced in a study of memory CD4+ T cells and cytomegalovirus serostatus. Single viable CD3+CD4+CD8-CD45RO+ cells were sorted as the memory CD4+ T cells. The table came from immunoSEQ multiplex PCR; TCRdb's copy has only in-frame clones and leaves some out. The table has 35,000 to 45,000 clones, less than 80% seen once; the top ten hold over 4.5%. The sample consisted of memory CD4+ T cells from blood. These receptors were obtained from an adult in good health and CMV-seropositive.

The chain combines TRBV29-1 with TRBJ2-1; TRBD1 aligns across 7 bases. CDR1 and CDR2 (germline): SQVTM, ANQGSEA. CDR3 size: 12 residues. Trimming at V came to 7 bases and at J to 3 bases, leaving 3 bases not matched to a gene. The CDR3 nucleotides are TGCAGCGGGACAGGAGTCTACAATGAGCAGTTCTTC. Translating gives CSGTGVYNEQFF.

The genes are TRBV5-4 and TRBJ2-1; 7 bases fit TRBD2. The germline gives CDR1 SGHNT, CDR2 YYREEE (reference sequence). This CDR3 has 15 residues. V trimming: 0 bases; J trimming: 3 bases; junction bases outside the gene matches: 3. The CDR3 DNA reads as TGTGCCAGCAGCTTGGATCCTAGCGGCTACAATGAGCAGTTCTTC. This sequence encodes CASSLDPSGYNEQFF.

This clone was seen a few times. J is TRBJ2-2 and V is TRBV6-6; no definite D call. CDR1 is MNHNY and CDR2 is SVGAGI in the germline V gene (reference sequence). Deletions cut 6 bases from V and 0 bases from J, with 8 bases between. CDR3 length: 14 amino acids. The DNA of the CDR3 is TGTGCCAGCAGATCACAGACGAACACCGGGGAGCTGTTTTTT. It is translated as CASRSQTNTGELFF.

The CDR3 nucleotides are TGTGCCAGCAGCGTAGACGGGGGGGGGTACGAGCAGTACTTC. Translated, it gives CASSVDGGGYEQYF. The chain is built from TRBV9 and TRBJ2-7; TRBD2 matches at 8 bases. The germline V gene encodes CDR1 SGDLS and CDR2 YYNGEE. CDR3 length equals 14 residues. J lost 4 bases, V lost 0 bases, and 3 bases had no gene match.

This clone was seen a few times. This rearrangement joins TRBV23-1 to TRBJ2-7; 11 bases align to TRBD1. TRBV23-1 is an open reading frame whose function is uncertain. The CDR3 runs to 15 residues. V lost 7 bases and J lost 3; bases outside the gene matches: 8. CDR3 loop: CASIPGQGVHYEQYF. CDR3 sequence (DNA): TGCGCCAGCATTCCGGGACAGGGGGTCCACTACGAGCAGTACTTC.

The chain combines TRBV7-2 with TRBJ2-2; D ambiguous. Between the trimmed V and J ends, which lost 5 bases and 4 bases, there was a span of 11 bases. This CDR3 comprises 14 residues. Germline CDR1 SGHTA, CDR2 FQGNSA. CDR3 coding DNA: TGTGCCAGCAGCCCCCGCGTCGGCACCGGGGAGCTGTTTTTT. Protein: CASSPRVGTGELFF.

The V gene is TRBV4-3, the J gene TRBJ1-2, with TRBD1 as a possible D gene (5 bases). The germline CDR1 and CDR2 sequences are LGHNA and YSLEER. Trimming removed 4 bases at V and 7 bases at J, with 19 bases between. The CDR3 loop spans 15 amino acids. CDR3 in DNA: TGCGCCAGCAGCCTACGGGACCCCGGGCAGGGTGGCTACACCTTC. Protein: CASSLRDPGQGGYTF.

V gene TRBV4-1 combines with J gene TRBJ1-2; 8 positions match TRBD1. The germline V gene has CDR1 MGHRA and CDR2 YSYEKL. J gave up 5 bases and V 1 base, and 3 bases lay outside the gene matches. The CDR3 loop spans 14 amino acids. CDR3 sequence reads: CASSQVGQGYGYTF. The CDR3 coding sequence is TGCGCCAGCAGCCAAGTAGGACAGGGTTATGGCTACACCTTC.

The chain uses TRBV19 and TRBJ1-2; 7 nucleotides line up with TRBD1. This CDR3 contains 15 residues. Germline trimming cut 7 bases from V and 3 bases from J; bases unmatched to any gene: 11. The germline CDR1 and CDR2 sequences are LNHDA and SQIVND (reference sequence). CDR3 amino acids: CASIADRERDYGYTF. The CDR3 DNA reads TGTGCCAGTATAGCAGACAGGGAGAGGGACTATGGCTACACCTTC.

This clone was counted once. V gene TRBV2 combines with J gene TRBJ2-1, with D uncertain. V gave up 8 bases and J gave up 4 bases, with 9 bases separating them. The germline V gene has CDR1 SNHLY and CDR2 FYNNEI. The CDR3 consists of 12 residues. Written as DNA, the CDR3 is TGTGCCAGCGGGCAGGATTACAATGAGCAGTTCTTC. Translated: CASGQDYNEQFF.

The chain combines TRBV29-1 with TRBJ1-1, with D possibly TRBD1 on 6 matching bases. Per the germline V gene, CDR1 is SQVTM and CDR2 is ANQGSEA. Trimming cost V 4 bases and J 3 bases, with 18 bases left between them. This CDR3 comprises 15 residues. The CDR3 loop is CSVGGSGARDTEAFF. The CDR3 bases are TGCAGCGTTGGGGGTTCGGGGGCTCGGGACACTGAAGCTTTCTTT.

The chain carries TRBV20-1 and TRBJ1-2, with D possibly TRBD1 on 5 matching bases. The CDR3 length is 10 residues. Germline V gives CDR1 DFQATT, CDR2 SNEGSKA (reference sequence). V lost 7 bases to trimming and J lost 4 bases, with 7 bases between them. DNA of the CDR3: TGCAGTGTAGACAGCTATGGCTACACCTTC. It translates to CSVDSYGYTF.

The rearrangement uses TRBV5-1 and TRBJ1-2; no clear D gene. The V end was cut by 0 bases, the J end by 1 base, with 4 bases between. CDR3 length equals 13 residues. The germline V gene has CDR1 SGHRS and CDR2 YFSETQ. CDR3 in amino acids: CASSLGGNYGYTF. CDR3 DNA: TGCGCCAGCAGCTTGGGGGGTAACTATGGCTACACCTTC.

With regard to this clone: Other DNA sequences from this sample encode an identical CDR3 as well. The chain recombines TRBV5-6 with TRBJ2-5; 9 bases line up with TRBD2. This CDR3 contains 15 residues. CDR1 and CDR2 (germline): SGHDT, YYEEEE. J lost 5 bases, V lost 0 bases, and 5 bases had no gene match. This CDR3 reads CASSLVAGGRETQYF. DNA for the CDR3: TGTGCCAGCAGCTTGGTGGCGGGGGGGCGGGAGACCCAGTACTTC.

Concerning this clone itself: In the same sample, other DNA sequences code for this CDR3. The V and J genes are TRBV9 and TRBJ2-7; perhaps TRBD2 as D (5 bases). Germline CDR1 reads SGDLS; CDR2 reads YYNGEE. Trimming stripped 3 bases from V and 6 bases from J, with 7 bases between. This CDR3 comprises 11 residues. DNA of the CDR3: TGTGCCAGCAGCGCCGGACTCGAGCAGTACTTC. Amino acid sequence: CASSAGLEQYF.

J is TRBJ1-4 and V is TRBV18; 7 positions agree with TRBD1. Trimming at V came to 2 bases and at J to 5 bases, leaving 5 bases not matched to a gene. Germline V lookup: CDR1 KGHSH, CDR2 LQKENI. CDR3 length: 15 residues. CDR3 bases: TGTGCCAGCTCACCAGCGGGACAGCCAAATGAAAAACTGTTTTTT. Translation gives CASSPAGQPNEKLFF.

The chain is built from TRBV4-1 and TRBJ2-7; possibly TRBD2 for D (5 bases). The CDR3 is 17 amino acids. Germline CDR1 and CDR2: MGHRA and YSYEKL. Trimming removed 1 base from V and 2 bases from J, with 18 bases in between. The CDR3 is CASSQGNGRDGAYEQYF. The DNA for the CDR3 is TGCGCCAGCAGCCAAGGTAACGGAAGAGACGGGGCCTACGAGCAGTACTTC.

This chain connects TRBV15 to TRBJ2-7, with D possibly TRBD2 on 6 matching bases. V lost 1 base to trimming and J lost 3 bases, with 22 bases between them. This CDR3 spans 18 amino acids. Per germline, CDR1 LNHNV and CDR2 YYDKDF (reference sequence). The CDR3 DNA reads as TGTGCCACCAGCAGAGGGGTCGCAACCCGGGACTTCGACTACGAGCAGTACTTC. Translating gives CATSRGVATRDFDYEQYF.

This chain joins TRBV6-5 and TRBJ1-1; a possible D gene is TRBD1 (5 bases). Trimming cost V 6 bases and J 2 bases, with 16 bases left between them. CDR1 is MNHEY and CDR2 is SVGAGI in the germline V gene. There are 15 residues in the CDR3. The CDR3 bases are TGTGCCAGCAGATCGGGGTTGGGGGATAACACTGAAGCTTTCTTT. This gives the protein CASRSGLGDNTEAFF.

The CDR3 reads CASSTLAGQLSYNEQFF. DNA of the CDR3: TGTGCCAGCAGCACTCTAGCGGGCCAGCTCTCCTACAATGAGCAGTTCTTC. The chain couples TRBV5-4 to TRBJ2-1; 8 bases fit TRBD2. Germline V gives CDR1 SGHNT, CDR2 YYREEE (reference sequence). The ends lost 4 bases at V and 0 bases at J; junction bases unmatched: 9. This CDR3 has 17 amino acids.